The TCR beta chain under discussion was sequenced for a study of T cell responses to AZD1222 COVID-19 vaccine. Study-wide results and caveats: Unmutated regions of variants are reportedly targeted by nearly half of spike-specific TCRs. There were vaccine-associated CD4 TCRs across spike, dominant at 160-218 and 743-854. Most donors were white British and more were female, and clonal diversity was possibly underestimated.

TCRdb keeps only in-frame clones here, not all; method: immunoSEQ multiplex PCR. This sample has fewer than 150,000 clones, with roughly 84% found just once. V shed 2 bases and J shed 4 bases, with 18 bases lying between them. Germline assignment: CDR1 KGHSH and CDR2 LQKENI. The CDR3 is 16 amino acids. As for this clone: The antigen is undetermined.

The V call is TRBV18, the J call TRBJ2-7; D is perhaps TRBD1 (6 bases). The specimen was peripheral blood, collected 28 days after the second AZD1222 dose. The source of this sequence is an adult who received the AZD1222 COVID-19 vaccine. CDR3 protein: CASSPRATGQEYEQYF. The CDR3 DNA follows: TGTGCCAGCTCACCAAGAGCTACGGGACAAGAGTACGAGCAGTACTTC.